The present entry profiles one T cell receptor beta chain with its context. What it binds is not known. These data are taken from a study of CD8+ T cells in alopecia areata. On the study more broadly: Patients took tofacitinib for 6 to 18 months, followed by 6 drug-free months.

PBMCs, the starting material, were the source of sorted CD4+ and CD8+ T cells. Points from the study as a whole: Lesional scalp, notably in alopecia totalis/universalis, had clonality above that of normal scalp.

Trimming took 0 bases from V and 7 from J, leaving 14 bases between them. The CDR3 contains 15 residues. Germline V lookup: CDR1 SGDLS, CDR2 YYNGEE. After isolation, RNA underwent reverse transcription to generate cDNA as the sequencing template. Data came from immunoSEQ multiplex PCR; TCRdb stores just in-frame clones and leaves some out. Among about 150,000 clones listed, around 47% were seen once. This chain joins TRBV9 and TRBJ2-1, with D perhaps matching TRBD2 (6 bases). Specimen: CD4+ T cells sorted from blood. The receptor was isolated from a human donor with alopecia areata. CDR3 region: CASSVGQGGGNEQFF. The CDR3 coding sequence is TGTGCCAGCAGCGTAGGGCAGGGAGGTGGGAATGAGCAGTTCTTC.